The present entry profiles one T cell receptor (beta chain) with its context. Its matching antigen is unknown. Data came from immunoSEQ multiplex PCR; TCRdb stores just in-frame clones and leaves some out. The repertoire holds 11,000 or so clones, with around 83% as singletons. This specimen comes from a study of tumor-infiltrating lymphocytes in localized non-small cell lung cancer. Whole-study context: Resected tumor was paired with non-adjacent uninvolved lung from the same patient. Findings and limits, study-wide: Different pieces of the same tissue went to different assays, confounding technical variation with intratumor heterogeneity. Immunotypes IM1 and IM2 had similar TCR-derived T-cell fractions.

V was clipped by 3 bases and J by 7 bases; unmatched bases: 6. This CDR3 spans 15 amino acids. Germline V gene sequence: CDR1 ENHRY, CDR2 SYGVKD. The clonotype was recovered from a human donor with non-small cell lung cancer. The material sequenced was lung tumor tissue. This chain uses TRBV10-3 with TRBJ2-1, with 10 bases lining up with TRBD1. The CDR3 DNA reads TGTGCCATCAGTGACAGGGACAGGGGAGCGAATGAGCAGTTCTTC. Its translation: CAISDRDRGANEQFF.